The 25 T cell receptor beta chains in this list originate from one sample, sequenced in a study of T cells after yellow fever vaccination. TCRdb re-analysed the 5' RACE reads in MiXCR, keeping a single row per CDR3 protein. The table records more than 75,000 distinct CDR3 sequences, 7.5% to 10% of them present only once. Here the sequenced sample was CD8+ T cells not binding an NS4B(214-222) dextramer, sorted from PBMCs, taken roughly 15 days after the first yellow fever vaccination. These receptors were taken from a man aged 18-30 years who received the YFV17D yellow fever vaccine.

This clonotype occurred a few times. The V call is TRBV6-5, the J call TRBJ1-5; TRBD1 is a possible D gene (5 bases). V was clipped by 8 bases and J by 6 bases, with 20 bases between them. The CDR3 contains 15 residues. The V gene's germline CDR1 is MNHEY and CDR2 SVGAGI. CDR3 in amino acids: CASSLGGAPLQPQHF. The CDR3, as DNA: TGTGCCAGCTCTTTGGGAGGGGCCCCCCTTCAGCCCCAGCATTTT.

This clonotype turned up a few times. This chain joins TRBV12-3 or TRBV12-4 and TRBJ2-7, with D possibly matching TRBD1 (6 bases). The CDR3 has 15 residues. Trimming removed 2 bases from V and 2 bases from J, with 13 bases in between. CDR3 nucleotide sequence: TGTGCCAGCAGTTTAACAGGGTCCCTTACCTACGAGCAGTACTTC. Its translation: CASSLTGSLTYEQYF.

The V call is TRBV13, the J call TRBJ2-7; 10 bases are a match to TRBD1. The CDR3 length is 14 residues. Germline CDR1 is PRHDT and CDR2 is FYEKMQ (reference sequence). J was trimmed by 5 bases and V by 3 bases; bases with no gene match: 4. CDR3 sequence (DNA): TGTGCCAGCAGCTTCGGGGACAGGGGTAACGAGCAGTACGTC. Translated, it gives CASSFGDRGNEQYV.

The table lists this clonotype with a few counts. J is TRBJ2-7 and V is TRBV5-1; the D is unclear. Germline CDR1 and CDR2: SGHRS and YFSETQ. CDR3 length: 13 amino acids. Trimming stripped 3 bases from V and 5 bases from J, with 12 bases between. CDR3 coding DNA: TGCGCCAGCAGCTATTACGGGTCGGACGAGCAGTACTTC. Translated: CASSYYGSDEQYF.

CDR3 sequence reads: CATVPHGANVLTF. The CDR3 coding sequence is TGTGCCACCGTCCCGCATGGGGCCAACGTCCTGACTTTC. V is TRBV12-3 or TRBV12-4 and J is TRBJ2-6; D not resolved. This CDR3 comprises 13 residues. V was cut by 10 bases and J by 3 bases, with 10 bases left in between.

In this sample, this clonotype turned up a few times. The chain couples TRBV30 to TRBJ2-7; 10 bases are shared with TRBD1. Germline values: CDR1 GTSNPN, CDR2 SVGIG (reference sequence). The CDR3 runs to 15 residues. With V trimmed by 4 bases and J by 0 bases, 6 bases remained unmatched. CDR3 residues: CAWKKDRGSSYEQYF. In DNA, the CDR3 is TGTGCCTGGAAAAAGGACAGGGGGAGCTCCTACGAGCAGTACTTC.

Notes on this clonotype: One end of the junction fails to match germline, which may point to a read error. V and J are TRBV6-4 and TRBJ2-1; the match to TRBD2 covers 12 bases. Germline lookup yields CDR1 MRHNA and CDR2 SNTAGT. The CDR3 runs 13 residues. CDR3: CARLAGGGNEQLF. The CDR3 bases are TGTGCCAGACTAGCGGGGGGTGGCAATGAGCAGCTCTTC.

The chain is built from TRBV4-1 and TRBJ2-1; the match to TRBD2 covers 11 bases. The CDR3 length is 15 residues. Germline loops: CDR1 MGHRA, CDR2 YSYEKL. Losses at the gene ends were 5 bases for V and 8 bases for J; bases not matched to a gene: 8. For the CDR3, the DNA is TGCGCCAGCAGCGCCCTAGCGGGGGGAGGGGATGAGCAGTTCTTC. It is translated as CASSALAGGGDEQFF.

CDR3 bases: TGTGCCAGCAGCTCAGGGGATAGCACAGATACGCAGTATTTT. Amino acid sequence: CASSSGDSTDTQYF. V and J are TRBV2 and TRBJ2-3; the D gene is possibly TRBD1 (6 bases). Germline CDR1 reads SNHLY; CDR2 reads FYNNEI. The CDR3 is 14 residues long. V lost 6 bases to trimming and J lost 0 bases, with 10 bases between them.

The DNA for the CDR3 is TGTGCCAGCAGCTTATGGGGGGATAGCACAGATACGCAGTATTTT. This gives the protein CASSLWGDSTDTQYF. V usage is TRBV7-3 and J usage is TRBJ2-3; tentative D call: TRBD2 (6 bases). The CDR3 has 15 amino acids. V was shortened by 2 bases and J by 0 bases, with 9 bases between the two germline ends. Germline CDR1 and CDR2: SGHTA and FQGTGA.

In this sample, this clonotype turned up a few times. CDR3 amino acids: CASSQGGGGQATYEQYF. In nucleotides, the CDR3 is TGCGCCAGCAGCCAAGGCGGCGGGGGACAGGCAACCTACGAGCAGTACTTC. The rearrangement links TRBV4-1 to TRBJ2-7; possibly TRBD1 for D (8 bases). V shed 1 base and J shed 2 bases, with 18 bases lying between them. This CDR3 region has 17 residues. The germline gives CDR1 MGHRA, CDR2 YSYEKL.

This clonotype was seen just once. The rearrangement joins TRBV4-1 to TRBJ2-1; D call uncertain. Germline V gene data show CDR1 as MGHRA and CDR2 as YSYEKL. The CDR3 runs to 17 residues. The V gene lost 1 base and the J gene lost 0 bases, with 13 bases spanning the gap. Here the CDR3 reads CASSQVSQGHSYNEQFF. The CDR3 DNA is TGCGCCAGCAGCCAAGTATCCCAAGGTCACTCCTACAATGAGCAGTTCTTC.

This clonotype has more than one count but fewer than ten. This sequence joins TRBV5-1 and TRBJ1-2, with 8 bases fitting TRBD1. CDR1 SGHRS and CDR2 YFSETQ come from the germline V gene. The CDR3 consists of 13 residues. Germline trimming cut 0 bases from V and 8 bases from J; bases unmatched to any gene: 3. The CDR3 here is CASSLGTGKGYTF. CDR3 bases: TGCGCCAGCAGCTTGGGGACAGGGAAAGGCTACACCTTC. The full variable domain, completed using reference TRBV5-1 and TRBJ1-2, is KAGVTQTPRYLIKTRGQQVTLSCSPISGHRSVSWYQQTPGQGLQFLFEYFSETQRNKGNFPGRFSGRQFSNSRSEMNVSTLELGDSALYLCASSLGTGKGYTFGSGTRLTVV.

This CDR3 is CASSIEFVVFGNYGYTF. CDR3 sequence (DNA): TGTGCCAGTAGTATAGAGTTTGTGGTCTTTGGGAACTATGGCTACACCTTC. The V call is TRBV19, the J call TRBJ1-2, with unresolved D. V lost 0 bases and J 2 bases, leaving 16 bases between the germline ends. Germline V CDR1 and CDR2: LNHDA, SQIVND (reference sequence). This CDR3 contains 17 residues.

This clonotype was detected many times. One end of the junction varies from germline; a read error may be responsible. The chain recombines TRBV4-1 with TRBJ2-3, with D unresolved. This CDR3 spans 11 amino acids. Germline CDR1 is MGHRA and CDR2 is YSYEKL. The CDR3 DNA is TGTGCCAGCAGCCGCACAGATACGCAGTATTTT. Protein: CASSRTDTQYF.

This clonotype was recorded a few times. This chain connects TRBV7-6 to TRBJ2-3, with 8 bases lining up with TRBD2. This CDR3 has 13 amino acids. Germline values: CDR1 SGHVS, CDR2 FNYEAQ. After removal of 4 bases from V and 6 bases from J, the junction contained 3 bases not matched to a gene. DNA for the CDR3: TGTGCCAGCAGCTACCCTAGCGGGGATACGCAGTATTTT. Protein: CASSYPSGDTQYF.

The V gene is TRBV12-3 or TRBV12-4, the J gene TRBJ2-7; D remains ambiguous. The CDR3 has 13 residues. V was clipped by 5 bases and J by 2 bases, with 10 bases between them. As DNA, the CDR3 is TGTGCCAGCAGTGCGAGTACCCCCTACGAGCAGTACTTC. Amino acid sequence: CASSASTPYEQYF.

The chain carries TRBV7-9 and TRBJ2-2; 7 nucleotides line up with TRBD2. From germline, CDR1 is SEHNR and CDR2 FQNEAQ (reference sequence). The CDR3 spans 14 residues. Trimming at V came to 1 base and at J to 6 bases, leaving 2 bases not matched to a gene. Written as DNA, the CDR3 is TGTGCCAGCAGCTTAGGACTAGCCCCCGGGGAGCTGTTTTTT. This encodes CASSLGLAPGELFF.

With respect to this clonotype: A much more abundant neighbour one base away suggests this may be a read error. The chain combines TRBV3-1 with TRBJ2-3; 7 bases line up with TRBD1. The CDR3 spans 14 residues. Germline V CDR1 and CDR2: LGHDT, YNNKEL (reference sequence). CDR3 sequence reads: CASTQDRGTDTQYF. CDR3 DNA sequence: TGTGCCAGCACCCAAGACAGGGGCACAGATACGCAGTATTTT.

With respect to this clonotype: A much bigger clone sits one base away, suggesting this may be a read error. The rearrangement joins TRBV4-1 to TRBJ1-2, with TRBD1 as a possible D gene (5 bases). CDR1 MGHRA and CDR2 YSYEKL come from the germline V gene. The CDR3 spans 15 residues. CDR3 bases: TGCACCAGCAGCCAAGATCCGGGGGGATTCTATGGCTACACCTTC. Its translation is CTSSQDPGGFYGYTF.

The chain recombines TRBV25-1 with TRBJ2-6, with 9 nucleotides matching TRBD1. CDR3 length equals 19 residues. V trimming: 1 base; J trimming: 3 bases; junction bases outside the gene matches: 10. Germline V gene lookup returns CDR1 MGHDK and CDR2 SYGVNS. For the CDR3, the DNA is TGTGCCAGCAGTGAATTATATTCGGACAGGGGTTATGGGGCCAACGTCCTGACTTTC. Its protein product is CASSELYSDRGYGANVLTF.

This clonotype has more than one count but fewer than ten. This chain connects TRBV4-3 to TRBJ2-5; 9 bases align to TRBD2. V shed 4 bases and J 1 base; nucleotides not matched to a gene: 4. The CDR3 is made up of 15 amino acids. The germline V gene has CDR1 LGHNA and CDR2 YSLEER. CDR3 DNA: TGCGCCAGCAGCCTAGTAGCGGGGGCCCAAGAGACCCAGTACTTC. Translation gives CASSLVAGAQETQYF.

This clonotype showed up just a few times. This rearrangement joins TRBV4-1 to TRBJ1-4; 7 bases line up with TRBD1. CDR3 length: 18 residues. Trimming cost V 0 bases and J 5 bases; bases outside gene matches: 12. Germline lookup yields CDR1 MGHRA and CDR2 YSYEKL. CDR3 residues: CASSQEPTGQPSNEKLFF. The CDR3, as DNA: TGCGCCAGCAGCCAAGAGCCTACGGGACAGCCTTCGAATGAAAAACTGTTTTTT.

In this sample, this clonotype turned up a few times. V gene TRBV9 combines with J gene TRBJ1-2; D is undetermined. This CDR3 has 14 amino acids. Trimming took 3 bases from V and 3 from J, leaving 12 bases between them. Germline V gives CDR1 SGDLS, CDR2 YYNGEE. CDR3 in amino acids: CASSGSGAHYGYTF. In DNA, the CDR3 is TGTGCCAGCAGCGGAAGCGGTGCACACTATGGCTACACCTTC.

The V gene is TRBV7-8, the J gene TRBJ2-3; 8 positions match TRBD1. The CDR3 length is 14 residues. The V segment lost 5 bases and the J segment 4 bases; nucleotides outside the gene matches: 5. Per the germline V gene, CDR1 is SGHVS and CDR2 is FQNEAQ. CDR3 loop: CASSHRGAADTQYF. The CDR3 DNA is TGTGCCAGCAGCCACAGGGGGGCGGCAGATACGCAGTATTTT.